This T cell receptor beta chain originates from a study of T cell changes during pregnancy in multiple sclerosis (dated by TCRdb to the late 2010s). With regard to the full study: Changes in the T cell repertoire over the course of pregnancy were examined in this study in women with multiple sclerosis.

Library prep was done by the immunoSEQ multiplex PCR assay. TCRdb obtained this table from immuneACCESS and retained in-frame rearrangements with V and J assigned. These tables miss some clones; where compared with another copy, unresolved V genes account for less than half of the shortfall, and the remainder is unexplained. Within this sample are more than 40,000 clones, with 90% of them counted one time only. 1.3% to 1.5% of the sample goes to the ten largest clones. A remark on this clone: Its specific antigen is unknown. One end of the junction does not line up with germline, which may come from a read error.

This clonotype was obtained from a female donor in good health, enrolled as a control in a pregnancy study. The specimen comprised peripheral blood, sampled in the first trimester of pregnancy.

The encoded CDR3 is CARSLGLPIVVF. The DNA sequence reads TGTGCCCGGAGCTTGGGACTCCCCATTGTTGTCTTC. The V and J genes are TRBV30 and TRBJ2-7; TRBD2 is perhaps the D gene, given 6 matching bases. From the germline V gene (reference sequence), CDR1 is GTSNPN and CDR2 is SVGIG. From cysteine to phenylalanine, the CDR3 is 12 amino acids long. Only the CDR3 region is kept as DNA, spanning 36 bases read in frame from base 1.